The rows below give T cell receptor beta chains drawn from one sample of a study of CD4+ T cells in melanoma. The assay was immunoSEQ multiplex PCR, and TCRdb's table has in-frame clones only and misses some. Of roughly 50,000 clones listed, roughly nine tenths are singletons. Sequenced: peripheral blood. These TCRs come from a human donor with melanoma. CDR3s include the opening cysteine and the closing phenylalanine or tryptophan. Each record gives: CDR3 length, J gene, D gene, V gene, clone size, CDR3 protein, CDR3 DNA. D genes are given only for firm matches. Clone size is shown for a subset of rows, as once, few, many or a class of expanded clone.

len: 16
j_gene: TRBJ2-7
d_gene: NA
v_gene: TRBV11-2
abundance: once
CDR3aa: CASSSLDREGHYEQYF
CDR3nt: TGTGCCAGCAGCTCCCTGGACAGGGAGGGGCACTACGAGCAGTACTTC

len: 14
j_gene: TRBJ1-5
d_gene: NA
v_gene: TRBV5-6
abundance: NA
CDR3aa: CASSLGRSNQPQHF
CDR3nt: TGTGCCAGCAGCTTGGGACGGAGCAATCAGCCCCAGCATTTT

len: 15
j_gene: TRBJ1-4
d_gene: TRBD1
v_gene: TRBV6-6
abundance: NA
CDR3aa: CASSPLGTAAEKLFF
CDR3nt: TGTGCCAGCAGTCCCTTAGGGACAGCTGCTGAAAAACTGTTTTTT

len: 17
j_gene: TRBJ1-5
d_gene: NA
v_gene: TRBV12-5
abundance: NA
CDR3aa: CASGSPLGGAGGQPQHF
CDR3nt: TGTGCTAGTGGTTCGCCTCTTGGGGGGGCTGGTGGTCAGCCCCAGCATTTT

len: 16
j_gene: TRBJ1-3
d_gene: NA
v_gene: TRBV4-2
abundance: NA
CDR3aa: CASSQGPGDSGNTIYF
CDR3nt: TGTGCCAGCAGCCAAGGTCCAGGGGACTCTGGAAACACCATATATTTT

len: 14
j_gene: TRBJ2-1
d_gene: TRBD2
v_gene: TRBV29-1
abundance: NA
CDR3aa: CSTEGREGGYEQFF
CDR3nt: TGCAGCACTGAGGGCAGGGAGGGTGGCTATGAGCAGTTCTTC

len: 16
j_gene: TRBJ2-7
d_gene: NA
v_gene: TRBV6-5
abundance: NA
CDR3aa: CASSYSRTSTAYEQYF
CDR3nt: TGTGCCAGCAGTTACTCGAGGACATCGACCGCCTACGAGCAGTACTTC

len: 15
j_gene: TRBJ1-5
d_gene: TRBD1
v_gene: TRBV6-5
abundance: NA
CDR3aa: CASSTRGNSNQPQHF
CDR3nt: TGTGCCAGCAGTACCAGGGGGAATAGCAATCAGCCCCAGCATTTT

len: 14
j_gene: TRBJ2-2
d_gene: NA
v_gene: TRBV5-1
abundance: once
CDR3aa: CASRRTENTGELFF
CDR3nt: TGCGCCAGCAGACGGACCGAGAACACCGGGGAGCTGTTTTTT

len: 15
j_gene: TRBJ2-7
d_gene: NA
v_gene: TRBV19
abundance: NA
CDR3aa: CASSPGQGRIYEQYF
CDR3nt: TGTGCCAGTAGCCCGGGGCAGGGACGAATCTACGAGCAGTACTTC

len: 13
j_gene: TRBJ1-1
d_gene: TRBD1
v_gene: TRBV6-1
abundance: NA
CDR3aa: CASGLTGAPEAFF
CDR3nt: TGTGCCAGCGGATTAACAGGGGCGCCTGAAGCTTTCTTT

len: 15
j_gene: TRBJ2-5
d_gene: TRBD2
v_gene: TRBV2
abundance: NA
CDR3aa: CASSSGGALGETQYF
CDR3nt: TGTGCCAGCAGTAGCGGGGGGGCCCTCGGGGAGACCCAGTACTTC

len: 14
j_gene: TRBJ1-2
d_gene: NA
v_gene: TRBV28
abundance: NA
CDR3aa: CASSLWSANYGYTF
CDR3nt: TGTGCCAGCAGTTTGTGGTCAGCTAACTATGGCTACACCTTC

len: 15
j_gene: TRBJ2-3
d_gene: TRBD2
v_gene: TRBV11-3
abundance: few
CDR3aa: CASSPTSGGRNTQYF
CDR3nt: TGTGCCAGCAGCCCGACTAGCGGGGGGAGGAATACGCAGTATTTT

len: 15
j_gene: TRBJ1-4
d_gene: TRBD1
v_gene: TRBV19
abundance: NA
CDR3aa: CASSIAVQGNEKLFF
CDR3nt: TGTGCCAGTAGTATAGCGGTACAGGGGAATGAAAAACTGTTTTTT

len: 12
j_gene: TRBJ2-7
d_gene: TRBD2
v_gene: TRBV28
abundance: NA
CDR3aa: CASQRDTYEQYF
CDR3nt: TGTGCCAGTCAGCGGGATACCTACGAGCAGTACTTC

len: 14
j_gene: TRBJ1-6
d_gene: NA
v_gene: TRBV11-2
abundance: few
CDR3aa: CASSTGTANSPLHF
CDR3nt: TGTGCCAGCAGCACCGGGACGGCAAATTCACCCCTCCACTTT

len: 13
j_gene: TRBJ2-1
d_gene: TRBD1
v_gene: TRBV5-1
abundance: once
CDR3aa: CASIGDRGNEQFF
CDR3nt: TGCGCCAGCATAGGGGACAGAGGCAATGAGCAGTTCTTC

len: 15
j_gene: TRBJ2-3
d_gene: NA
v_gene: TRBV11-3
abundance: NA
CDR3aa: CASSLAGGSTDTQYF
CDR3nt: TGTGCCAGCAGCTTAGCTGGGGGGAGCACAGATACGCAGTATTTT

len: 13
j_gene: TRBJ2-7
d_gene: TRBD1
v_gene: TRBV6-5
abundance: few
CDR3aa: CASSYNLQGEQYF
CDR3nt: TGTGCCAGCAGTTACAACCTACAGGGGGAGCAGTACTTC

len: 13
j_gene: TRBJ2-5
d_gene: NA
v_gene: TRBV7-2
abundance: NA
CDR3aa: CASSLDPQETQYF
CDR3nt: TGTGCCAGCAGCTTAGATCCTCAAGAGACCCAGTACTTC

len: 14
j_gene: TRBJ1-2
d_gene: TRBD1
v_gene: TRBV29-1
abundance: NA
CDR3aa: CSVDGHQGENGYTF
CDR3nt: TGCAGCGTTGATGGACACCAGGGGGAGAATGGCTACACCTTC

len: 14
j_gene: TRBJ2-1
d_gene: NA
v_gene: TRBV13
abundance: once
CDR3aa: CASSQETEYNEQFF
CDR3nt: TGTGCCAGCAGTCAGGAGACCGAGTACAATGAGCAGTTCTTC

len: 14
j_gene: TRBJ1-2
d_gene: TRBD1
v_gene: TRBV18
abundance: NA
CDR3aa: CASSKGATDYGYTF
CDR3nt: TGTGCCAGCTCAAAGGGGGCCACCGACTATGGCTACACCTTC

len: 15
j_gene: TRBJ2-3
d_gene: NA
v_gene: TRBV2
abundance: once
CDR3aa: CASSEDAQGADTQYF
CDR3nt: TGTGCCAGCAGTGAAGACGCCCAAGGGGCAGATACGCAGTATTTT

len: 12
j_gene: TRBJ1-1
d_gene: TRBD1
v_gene: TRBV29-1
abundance: NA
CDR3aa: CSGQGRFTEAFF
CDR3nt: TGCAGCGGACAGGGGAGGTTCACTGAAGCTTTCTTT

len: 15
j_gene: TRBJ1-2
d_gene: TRBD1
v_gene: TRBV7-2
abundance: once
CDR3aa: CASSLLGQGNYGYTF
CDR3nt: TGTGCCAGCAGCTTACTTGGACAGGGTAACTATGGCTACACCTTC

len: 14
j_gene: TRBJ1-1
d_gene: NA
v_gene: TRBV7-9
abundance: NA
CDR3aa: CASSFETGGFEAFF
CDR3nt: TGTGCCAGCAGCTTTGAGACGGGAGGCTTTGAAGCTTTCTTT

len: 14
j_gene: TRBJ2-1
d_gene: NA
v_gene: TRBV7-7
abundance: NA
CDR3aa: CASSSGASYNEQFF
CDR3nt: TGTGCTAGCAGCTCGGGAGCATCCTACAATGAGCAGTTCTTC

len: 16
j_gene: TRBJ2-7
d_gene: TRBD2
v_gene: TRBV4-2
abundance: once
CDR3aa: CASSQEGLADSYEQYF
CDR3nt: TGTGCCAGCAGCCAAGAAGGGCTAGCGGACTCCTACGAGCAGTACTTC

len: 15
j_gene: TRBJ2-2
d_gene: TRBD1
v_gene: TRBV9
abundance: NA
CDR3aa: CASSTRTGSTGELFF
CDR3nt: TGTGCCAGCAGCACGAGGACAGGGAGCACCGGGGAGCTGTTTTTT

len: 17
j_gene: TRBJ2-7
d_gene: NA
v_gene: TRBV4-1
abundance: NA
CDR3aa: CASSPNSARRSIGEQYF
CDR3nt: TGCGCCAGCAGCCCTAATTCGGCTAGAAGGTCTATAGGCGAGCAGTACTTC

len: 14
j_gene: TRBJ2-7
d_gene: TRBD1
v_gene: TRBV27
abundance: NA
CDR3aa: CASSWTGTTYEQYF
CDR3nt: TGTGCCAGCAGTTGGACAGGGACAACCTACGAGCAGTACTTC

len: 16
j_gene: TRBJ2-7
d_gene: TRBD1
v_gene: TRBV18
abundance: few
CDR3aa: CASSPRSGQGAWEQYF
CDR3nt: TGTGCCAGCTCACCACGATCTGGTCAGGGGGCTTGGGAGCAGTACTTC

len: 14
j_gene: TRBJ1-5
d_gene: NA
v_gene: TRBV25-1
abundance: NA
CDR3aa: CASSTNRGNQPQHF
CDR3nt: TGTGCCAGCAGTACCAACAGGGGCAATCAGCCCCAGCATTTT

len: 12
j_gene: TRBJ2-7
d_gene: NA
v_gene: TRBV2
abundance: NA
CDR3aa: CASSEALTEEYF
CDR3nt: TGTGCCAGCAGTGAAGCCCTAACTGAGGAGTACTTC

len: 13
j_gene: TRBJ1-2
d_gene: NA
v_gene: TRBV11-3
abundance: once
CDR3aa: CASSTNWGGGYTF
CDR3nt: TGTGCCAGCAGCACCAATTGGGGGGGTGGCTACACCTTC

len: 13
j_gene: TRBJ2-1
d_gene: NA
v_gene: TRBV10-1
abundance: NA
CDR3aa: CASSEQIYNEQFF
CDR3nt: TGCGCCAGCAGTGAACAGATTTACAATGAGCAGTTCTTC

len: 14
j_gene: TRBJ1-1
d_gene: TRBD1
v_gene: TRBV4-1
abundance: NA
CDR3aa: CASSQTYQGGEAFF
CDR3nt: TGCGCCAGCAGCCAAACTTACCAGGGGGGTGAAGCTTTCTTT

len: 15
j_gene: TRBJ2-1
d_gene: NA
v_gene: TRBV7-2
abundance: NA
CDR3aa: CASSLLGRGYNEQFF
CDR3nt: TGTGCCAGCAGCTTATTAGGGAGGGGGTACAATGAGCAGTTCTTC

len: 14
j_gene: TRBJ1-1
d_gene: TRBD1
v_gene: TRBV7-9
abundance: NA
CDR3aa: CASDRTGAVTEAFF
CDR3nt: TGTGCCAGCGACCGGACAGGGGCGGTCACTGAAGCTTTCTTT

len: 18
j_gene: TRBJ2-2
d_gene: TRBD1
v_gene: TRBV13
abundance: NA
CDR3aa: CASSLTGGFPVPTGELFF
CDR3nt: TGTGCCAGCAGCTTAACAGGGGGCTTTCCTGTCCCCACCGGGGAGCTGTTTTTT

len: 16
j_gene: TRBJ2-1
d_gene: NA
v_gene: TRBV5-1
abundance: NA
CDR3aa: CASSTNPGTTYNEQFF
CDR3nt: TGCGCCAGCAGCACGAACCCCGGGACAACCTACAATGAGCAGTTCTTC

len: 15
j_gene: TRBJ1-4
d_gene: NA
v_gene: TRBV5-1
abundance: NA
CDR3aa: CASSTDTATNEKLFF
CDR3nt: TGCGCCAGCAGCACCGACACTGCAACTAATGAAAAACTGTTTTTT

len: 14
j_gene: TRBJ2-7
d_gene: TRBD1
v_gene: TRBV5-5
abundance: NA
CDR3aa: CASSQIGQGDEQYF
CDR3nt: TGTGCCAGCAGCCAGATTGGACAGGGAGACGAGCAGTACTTC

len: 15
j_gene: TRBJ2-1
d_gene: TRBD1
v_gene: TRBV6-6
abundance: NA
CDR3aa: CASSDLTGGFKEQFF
CDR3nt: TGTGCCAGCAGTGACTTGACAGGGGGGTTTAAGGAGCAGTTCTTC

len: 13
j_gene: TRBJ1-1
d_gene: NA
v_gene: TRBV2
abundance: NA
CDR3aa: CASSEEMDTEAFF
CDR3nt: TGTGCCAGCAGTGAGGAGATGGACACTGAAGCTTTCTTT

len: 16
j_gene: TRBJ2-2
d_gene: NA
v_gene: TRBV27
abundance: NA
CDR3aa: CASSARSSRSGGELFF
CDR3nt: TGTGCCAGCAGTGCCCGGTCCAGCAGGTCGGGCGGGGAGCTGTTTTTT

len: 13
j_gene: TRBJ1-2
d_gene: TRBD1
v_gene: TRBV6-6
abundance: NA
CDR3aa: CASEGALGYGYTF
CDR3nt: TGTGCCAGCGAGGGGGCGCTCGGCTATGGCTACACCTTC